The 25 T cell receptor beta chains below were found in one sample sequenced in a study of blood T cell repertoires in COVID-19. Clones were read by immunoSEQ multiplex PCR, and TCRdb kept only the in-frame ones, dropping some. Of some 120,000 clones in the sample, roughly nine tenths were seen once. What was sequenced was peripheral blood. The receptors here all came from an older man with active or convalescent COVID-19.

The rearrangement links TRBV5-5 to TRBJ2-1; maybe TRBD1 (7 bases). Trimming shortened V by 0 bases and J by 8 bases, and 12 bases separated the two germline ends. The CDR3 is 14 amino acids. Per the germline V gene, CDR1 is SGHKS and CDR2 is YYEKEE (reference sequence). The CDR3 here is CASSLAGGGDEQFF. CDR3 in DNA: TGTGCCAGCAGCTTGGCAGGAGGGGGCGATGAGCAGTTCTTC.

V is TRBV18 and J is TRBJ2-5; no definite D call. This CDR3 contains 13 residues. Germline CDR1 and CDR2: KGHSH and LQKENI. With 0 bases removed from V and 1 base from J, the gap between germline ends came to 3 bases. The CDR3, as DNA: TGTGCCAGCTCACCACCGAGCCAAGAGACCCAGTACTTC. Translated: CASSPPSQETQYF.

The V call is TRBV18, the J call TRBJ2-2; 8 nucleotides align to TRBD1. CDR3 length: 19 residues. The germline V gene has CDR1 KGHSH and CDR2 LQKENI. V was pared by 2 bases and J by 4 bases, with 15 bases of the junction left unmatched. The CDR3 DNA reads as TGTGCCAGCTCACCAACGGCGGTCCTTGGACAGGGTCGCACCGGGGAGCTGTTTTTT. This sequence encodes CASSPTAVLGQGRTGELFF.

The table lists this clone with a few counts. CDR3 protein: CASSETAGVGETQYF. The CDR3 DNA reads TGTGCCAGCAGTGAAACCGCGGGAGTCGGGGAGACCCAGTACTTC. The genes are TRBV6-1 and TRBJ2-5; TRBD2 matches at 7 bases. The CDR3 runs 15 residues. Unmatched junction bases numbered 8, after V lost 2 bases and J lost 5 bases. Germline V gene sequence: CDR1 MNHNS, CDR2 SASEGT.

The V and J genes are TRBV19 and TRBJ2-2; 13 positions agree with TRBD2. V dropped 4 bases and J dropped 4; count of bases not matched to a gene: 0. The CDR3 loop spans 15 amino acids. CDR1 is LNHDA, CDR2 SQIVND, per germline (reference sequence). The CDR3 sequence is CASSRLAGGTGELFF. CDR3 nucleotides: TGTGCCAGTAGTAGACTAGCGGGAGGCACCGGGGAGCTGTTTTTT.

CDR3: CASSLLGGRITDTQYF. In nucleotides, the CDR3 is TGTGCCAGCAGCCTCCTCGGTGGGCGCATCACAGATACGCAGTATTTT. V gene TRBV3-1 (or the pseudogene TRBV3-2) combines with J gene TRBJ2-3; D not resolved. V dropped 4 bases and J dropped 2 bases, with 16 bases sitting between them. The CDR3 runs 16 residues. Germline CDR1 LGHDT, CDR2 YNNKEL (reference sequence).

This sequence joins TRBV5-1 and TRBJ2-2; D gene uncertain. The germline V and J ends were trimmed by 0 bases and 5 bases, with 8 bases remaining between them. The CDR3 has 14 amino acids. Germline CDR1 and CDR2: SGHRS and YFSETQ. CDR3 sequence reads: CASSLDSTTGELFF. The CDR3 nucleotides are TGCGCCAGCAGCTTGGACAGTACTACCGGGGAGCTGTTTTTT.

This rearrangement joins TRBV3-1 (or the pseudogene TRBV3-2) to TRBJ2-7, with 10 bases lining up with TRBD2. With 4 bases clipped from V and 2 bases from J, the junction kept 11 bases outside the gene matches. Germline lookup yields CDR1 LGHDT and CDR2 YNNKEL (reference sequence). The CDR3 length is 17 residues. The CDR3, as DNA: TGTGCCAGCAGCCGTAATATAGCGGGAGGAACCCCCTACGAGCAGTACTTC. Its translation is CASSRNIAGGTPYEQYF.

The V gene is TRBV15, the J gene TRBJ2-1, with 12 bases identical to TRBD2. The CDR3 length is 14 residues. Germline V gene sequence: CDR1 LNHNV, CDR2 YYDKDF (reference sequence). Losses at the gene ends were 8 bases for V and 5 bases for J; bases not matched to a gene: 4. The CDR3 protein is CATRTSGKNNEQFF. The CDR3 bases are TGTGCCACCCGGACTAGCGGGAAGAACAATGAGCAGTTCTTC. The full variable domain, in which reference TRBV15 and TRBJ2-1 provide the parts outside the CDR3, is DAMVIQNPRYQVTQFGKPVTLSCSQTLNHNVMYWYQQKSSQAPKLLFHYYDKDFNNEADTPDNFQSRRPNTSFCFLDIRSPGLGDTAMYLCATRTSGKNNEQFFGPGTRLTVL.

This rearrangement joins TRBV16 to TRBJ2-5, with D perhaps matching TRBD2 (6 bases). The germline V gene has CDR1 KGHSY and CDR2 FQNENV. The CDR3 is 14 residues long. V shed 0 bases and J shed 5 bases, with 10 bases lying between them. The CDR3 loop reads CASSQSRREETQYF. CDR3 coding DNA: TGTGCCAGCAGCCAATCACGGAGGGAGGAGACCCAGTACTTC.

This rearrangement joins TRBV7-9 to TRBJ2-1; 14 bases fit TRBD2. Germline values: CDR1 SEHNR, CDR2 FQNEAQ (reference sequence). J lost 1 base, V lost 5 bases, and 4 bases had no gene match. The CDR3 sequence is 17 residues long. CDR3 in DNA: TGTGCCAGCAGCCCGGGACTAGCGGGAGCGTCCTACAATGAGCAGTTCTTC. This codes for CASSPGLAGASYNEQFF.

The gene calls are TRBV28 and TRBJ1-2, with TRBD1 matching over 8 bases. Unmatched junction bases numbered 5, after V lost 5 bases and J lost 6 bases. The CDR3 consists of 13 residues. The germline V gene encodes CDR1 MDHEN and CDR2 SYDVKM. Here the CDR3 reads CASSPGGTDGYTF. The CDR3 region has the DNA TGTGCCAGCAGTCCAGGGGGCACTGATGGCTACACCTTC.

The chain recombines TRBV2 with TRBJ2-3, with 8 bases that match TRBD1. In germline, CDR1 is SNHLY, CDR2 FYNNEI. Unmatched junction bases numbered 8, after V lost 6 bases and J lost 3 bases. CDR3 length: 15 amino acids. In DNA, the CDR3 is TGTGCCAGCAGCACACTCAGGGGGCTAACAGATACGCAGTATTTT. It specifies CASSTLRGLTDTQYF.

J is TRBJ2-3 and V is TRBV10-2; the D is unclear. This CDR3 is built from 16 residues. CDR1 is WSHSY and CDR2 is SAAADI in the germline V gene. V was cut by 3 bases and J by 7 bases, with 20 bases left in between. CDR3 in DNA: TGCGCCAGCAGTGAAAGTGAAGGAGCTTTTGATTATACGCAGTATTTT. The encoded protein is CASSESEGAFDYTQYF.

The chain joins TRBV5-1 to TRBJ1-1, with 10 bases identical to TRBD1. The V and J ends lost 6 bases and 6 bases, in that order; junction bases with no gene match: 8. The V gene's germline CDR1 is SGHRS and CDR2 YFSETQ. This CDR3 has 14 amino acids. The CDR3 region is CASTSGTGAAEAFF. In nucleotides, the CDR3 is TGCGCCAGCACATCCGGGACAGGGGCCGCTGAAGCTTTCTTT. The full variable domain, its missing parts supplied by reference TRBV5-1 and TRBJ1-1, is KAGVTQTPRYLIKTRGQQVTLSCSPISGHRSVSWYQQTPGQGLQFLFEYFSETQRNKGNFPGRFSGRQFSNSRSEMNVSTLELGDSALYLCASTSGTGAAEAFFGQGTRLTVV.

This clone was seen only once. V gene TRBV6-5 combines with J gene TRBJ2-7; D gene uncertain. The CDR3 sequence is 11 residues long. The V gene lost 4 bases and the J gene lost 4 bases, with 5 bases spanning the gap. CDR1 is MNHEY and CDR2 is SVGAGI in the germline V gene. CDR3: CASSSRYEQYF. The DNA of the CDR3 is TGTGCCAGCAGTTCCCGTTACGAGCAGTACTTC.

V is TRBV6-5 and J is TRBJ1-1; 8 bases fit TRBD1. V lost 4 bases and J lost 7; bases outside the gene matches: 11. The CDR3 is made up of 15 amino acids. Germline CDR1 reads MNHEY; CDR2 reads SVGAGI. As DNA, the CDR3 is TGTGCCAGCAGTTTCACCGGGACAGGAGATGGTGAAGCTTTCTTT. This gives the protein CASSFTGTGDGEAFF.

This clone was detected only once. The V gene is TRBV2, the J gene TRBJ1-3; 10 bases line up with TRBD1. CDR1 and CDR2 (germline): SNHLY, FYNNEI. Trimming at V came to 7 bases and at J to 3 bases, leaving 15 bases not matched to a gene. The length of the CDR3 is 18 residues. CDR3: CASTLTGGYVGFGNTIYF. CDR3 sequence (DNA): TGTGCCAGCACCCTGACAGGGGGCTACGTCGGCTTTGGAAACACCATATATTTT.

The V and J genes are TRBV28 and TRBJ1-2; 8 bases align to TRBD1. The CDR3 runs to 15 residues. The germline V gene has CDR1 MDHEN and CDR2 SYDVKM. Trimming cost V 1 base and J 7 bases; bases outside gene matches: 8. The CDR3 DNA reads as TGTGCCAGCAGTTTATTCGGCAGGGGGCTAGCTGGCTACACCTTC. This codes for CASSLFGRGLAGYTF.

The CDR3 bases are TGTGCCAGCAGTTCTAGCGGGAGCCTCGGCACGGGGAACTACGAGCAGTACTTC. Translating gives CASSSSGSLGTGNYEQYF. The genes are TRBV27 and TRBJ2-7; 10 bases line up with TRBD2. The germline gives CDR1 MNHEY, CDR2 SMNVEV (reference sequence). Trimming removed 4 bases from V and 3 bases from J; junction bases left unmatched: 15. The CDR3 consists of 18 residues.

The V gene is TRBV27, the J gene TRBJ2-7, with TRBD2 matching over 8 bases. Germline loops: CDR1 MNHEY, CDR2 SMNVEV (reference sequence). J lost 6 bases, V lost 7 bases, and 14 bases had no gene match. The CDR3 consists of 15 residues. CDR3 DNA sequence: TGTGCCAGCACCTCGGGAGGGAAGGGGTTGCCCGAGCAGTACTTC. This encodes CASTSGGKGLPEQYF.

V gene TRBV7-9 combines with J gene TRBJ1-6, with a tentative D call TRBD1 (5 bases). The CDR3 is 13 residues long. CDR1 is SEHNR, CDR2 FQNEAQ, per germline (reference sequence). V was cut by 5 bases and J by 7 bases, with 9 bases left in between. This CDR3 is CASSGQGNSPLHF. The CDR3 coding sequence is TGTGCCAGCAGCGGGCAGGGCAATTCACCCCTCCACTTT.

In its sample, this clone was seen a few times. The V and J genes are TRBV11-3 and TRBJ1-6, with D unresolved. Trimming shortened V by 1 base and J by 10 bases, and 17 bases separated the two germline ends. This CDR3 has 16 residues. Germline CDR1 and CDR2: SGHNT and YENEEA. CDR3 in amino acids: CASSLAPSGYRSPLHF. CDR3 nucleotide sequence: TGTGCCAGCAGCTTAGCCCCGAGCGGGTATAGGTCACCCCTCCACTTT.

The chain carries TRBV30 and TRBJ2-1, with a possible D match to TRBD2 (5 bases). CDR3 length equals 15 residues. The germline gives CDR1 GTSNPN, CDR2 SVGIG (reference sequence). V lost 2 bases and J 5 bases, leaving 16 bases between the germline ends. Here the CDR3 DNA reads TGTGCCTGGAGTAGACGGGGTATTACGGACAATGAGCAGTTCTTC. This gives the protein CAWSRRGITDNEQFF.

The CDR3 region has the DNA TGTGCCAGCTTAGTCGAAGCTGGCTATGGCTACACCTTC. This sequence encodes CASLVEAGYGYTF. The chain recombines TRBV2 with TRBJ1-2; no clear D. The germline V gene has CDR1 SNHLY and CDR2 FYNNEI. The CDR3 has 13 residues. V was trimmed by 8 bases and J by 4 bases, leaving 14 bases between them.